This paragraph covers one TCR beta chain sequence. Antigen specificity is unknown. This specimen belongs to a study of shared clonotypes between healthy human individuals. In the study overall: Contributing individuals were two females and three males aged 18 to 49.

This table comes from immunoSEQ multiplex PCR, and its TCRdb copy is limited to in-frame clones, with some not included. Of more than 2 million clones detected, nearly 97% appear once; the ten largest clones hold around 0.13%. Memory CD4+ cells were the fraction left after CD45RA+ naive selection. The germline V gene encodes CDR1 SGHTA and CDR2 FQGNSA. This CDR3 comprises 14 residues. Trimming took 1 base from V and 8 from J, leaving 12 bases between them. Regarding the study as a whole: Shared across a few donors were roughly 4.7% of the naive CD4 clonotypes.

The TCR originated in a man between 18 and 29 years old in good health. Sequences were obtained from naive CD4+ T cells sorted from blood. Subset denoted: CD45RA+ positively selected. The chain recombines TRBV7-2 with TRBJ2-1; D is ambiguous. CDR3: CASSLVASWDEQFF. CDR3 nucleotides: TGTGCCAGCAGCTTAGTAGCTAGTTGGGATGAGCAGTTCTTC.